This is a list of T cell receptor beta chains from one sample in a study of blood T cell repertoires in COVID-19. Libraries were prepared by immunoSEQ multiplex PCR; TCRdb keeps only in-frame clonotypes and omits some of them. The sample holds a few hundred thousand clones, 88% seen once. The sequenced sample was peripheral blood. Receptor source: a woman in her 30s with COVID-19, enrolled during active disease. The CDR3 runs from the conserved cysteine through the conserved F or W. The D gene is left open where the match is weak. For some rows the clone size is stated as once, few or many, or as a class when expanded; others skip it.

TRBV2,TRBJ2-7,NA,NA,CASTLGGEQYF,TGTGCCAGCACCCTAGGTGGGGAGCAGTACTTC
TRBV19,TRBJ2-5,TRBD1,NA,CASSLGQGRETQYF,TGTGCCAGTAGTCTCGGACAGGGTCGGGAGACCCAGTACTTC
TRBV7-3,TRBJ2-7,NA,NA,CASSPWGGSEQYF,TGTGCCAGCAGCCCATGGGGGGGCAGCGAGCAGTACTTC
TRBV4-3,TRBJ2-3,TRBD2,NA,CASSHASRGSGTTDTQYF,TGCGCCAGCAGCCACGCTTCCCGAGGGAGCGGGACCACAGATACGCAGTATTTT
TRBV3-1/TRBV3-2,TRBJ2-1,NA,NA,CASSQRVRVFEQFF,TGTGCCAGCAGCCAGAGGGTGAGGGTTTTTGAGCAGTTCTTC
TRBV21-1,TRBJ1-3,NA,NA,CASTIGSRDTVSGNTIYF,TGTGCCAGCACCATAGGGAGTCGGGACACCGTCTCTGGAAACACCATATATTTT
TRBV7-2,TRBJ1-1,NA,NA,CASAPQGSTEAFF,TGTGCCAGTGCCCCCCAGGGTAGCACTGAAGCTTTCTTT
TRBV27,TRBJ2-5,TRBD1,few,CASSLRSGQGHQETQYF,TGTGCCAGCAGTCTTCGTTCGGGACAGGGGCACCAAGAGACCCAGTACTTC
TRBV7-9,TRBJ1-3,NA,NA,CASSLNTGQGNTIYF,TGTGCCAGCAGCCTAAATACAGGTCAAGGAAACACCATATATTTT
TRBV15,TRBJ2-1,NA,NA,CATSRDPDGEDEQFF,TGTGCCACCAGCAGAGATCCCGACGGAGAGGATGAGCAGTTCTTC
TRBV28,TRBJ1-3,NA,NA,CASSLARGNTIYF,TGTGCCAGCAGTTTGGCGCGGGGAAACACCATATATTTT
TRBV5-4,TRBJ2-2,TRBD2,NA,CASSTGLAGGPGHGELFF,TGTGCCAGCAGCACCGGACTAGCGGGAGGGCCAGGGCACGGGGAGCTGTTTTTT
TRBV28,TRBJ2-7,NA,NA,CASIVGTHSYEQYF,TGTGCCTCGATAGTGGGGACACACTCCTACGAGCAGTACTTC
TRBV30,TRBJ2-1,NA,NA,CAWSRWASSYNEQFF,TGTGCCTGGAGTAGGTGGGCCAGCTCCTACAATGAGCAGTTCTTC
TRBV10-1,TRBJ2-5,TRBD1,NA,CASSDPGQGSETQYF,TGCGCCAGCAGTGACCCGGGACAGGGTTCAGAGACCCAGTACTTC
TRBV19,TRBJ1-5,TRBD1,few,CASSAPRTGYGNQPQHF,TGTGCCAGTAGTGCCCCCCGGACAGGGTACGGCAATCAGCCCCAGCATTTT
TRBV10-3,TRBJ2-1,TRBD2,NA,CAISAGASNDEQFF,TGTGCCATCAGCGCGGGAGCCTCTAATGATGAGCAGTTCTTC
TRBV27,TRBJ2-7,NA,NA,CASRSRESYEQYF,TGTGCCAGCCGGAGCAGGGAATCCTACGAGCAGTACTTC
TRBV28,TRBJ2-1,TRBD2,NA,CASSLTPTSGRLYNEQFF,TGTGCCAGCAGTCTTACGCCTACTAGCGGGAGGCTCTACAATGAGCAGTTCTTC
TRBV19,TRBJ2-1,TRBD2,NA,CASKTSGSIAGYNEQFF,TGTGCCAGTAAAACTAGCGGGAGTATAGCCGGGTACAATGAGCAGTTCTTC
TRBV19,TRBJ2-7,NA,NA,CASSISDREVYEQYF,TGTGCCAGTAGCATCTCCGACAGGGAGGTCTACGAGCAGTACTTC
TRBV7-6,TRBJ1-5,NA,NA,CASSPLGGGRDGQPQHF,TGTGCCAGCAGCCCTCTTGGGGGCGGCAGGGACGGGCAGCCCCAGCATTTT
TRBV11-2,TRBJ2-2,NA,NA,CASSLEQGRTGELFF,TGTGCCAGCAGCTTAGAGCAGGGGCGGACCGGGGAGCTGTTTTTT
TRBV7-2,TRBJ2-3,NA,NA,CASSFGTRGGADTQYF,TGTGCCAGCAGCTTTGGGACCAGAGGGGGGGCAGATACGCAGTATTTT
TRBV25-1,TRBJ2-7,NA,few,CASSDPAYEQYF,TGTGCCAGCAGTGATCCCGCCTACGAGCAGTACTTC
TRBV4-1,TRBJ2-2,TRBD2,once,CASSQEWGGATGELFF,TGCGCCAGCAGCCAAGAGTGGGGGGGAGCCACCGGGGAGCTGTTTTTT
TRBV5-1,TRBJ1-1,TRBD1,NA,CASGTGTGGTEAFF,TGCGCCAGCGGCACCGGGACAGGGGGTACTGAAGCTTTCTTT
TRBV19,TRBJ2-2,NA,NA,CASSIVAGGTGELFF,TGTGCCAGTAGTATAGTGGCAGGGGGGACCGGGGAGCTGTTTTTT
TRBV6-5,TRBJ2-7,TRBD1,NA,CASSSRDRDYEQYF,TGTGCCAGCAGTTCCCGGGACAGGGACTACGAGCAGTACTTC
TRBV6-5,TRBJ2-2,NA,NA,CASIVGTFTGELFF,TGTGCCAGCATTGTCGGGACTTTCACCGGGGAGCTGTTTTTT
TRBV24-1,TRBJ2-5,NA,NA,CATSEPLAGQETQYF,TGTGCCACCAGTGAACCCCTGGCGGGGCAAGAGACCCAGTACTTC
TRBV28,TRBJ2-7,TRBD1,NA,CASSRGQGSYEQYF,TGTGCCAGCAGTCGCGGACAGGGGTCCTACGAGCAGTACTTC
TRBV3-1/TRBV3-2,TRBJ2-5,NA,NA,CASSHLSSSQETQYF,TGTGCCAGCAGCCATTTGAGTAGCAGCCAAGAGACCCAGTACTTC
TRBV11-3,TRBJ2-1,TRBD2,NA,CASSLGLAVYNEQFF,TGTGCCAGCAGCTTAGGACTAGCGGTTTACAATGAGCAGTTCTTC
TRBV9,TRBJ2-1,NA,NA,CASSVGGGYNEQFF,TGTGCCAGCAGCGTAGGGGGAGGTTACAATGAGCAGTTCTTC
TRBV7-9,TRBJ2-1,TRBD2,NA,CASSSLSSGSWSYNEQFF,TGTGCCAGCAGCTCCCTATCTAGCGGGAGTTGGTCCTACAATGAGCAGTTCTTC
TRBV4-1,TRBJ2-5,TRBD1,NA,CASSRDRGETQYF,TGCGCCAGCAGCCGGGACAGAGGAGAGACCCAGTACTTC
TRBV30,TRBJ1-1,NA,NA,CACYGNTEAFF,TGTGCCTGCTACGGGAACACTGAAGCTTTCTTT
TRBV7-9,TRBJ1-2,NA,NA,CASSLDESYGYTF,TGTGCCAGCAGCTTAGATGAGAGTTATGGCTACACCTTC
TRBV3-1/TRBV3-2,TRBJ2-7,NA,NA,CASSRRDNYYEQYF,TGTGCCAGCAGCCGACGGGACAACTACTACGAGCAGTACTTC
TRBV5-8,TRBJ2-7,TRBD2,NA,CASSLVEVYSGSGHEQYF,TGTGCCAGCAGCTTGGTGGAGGTTTACAGCGGGAGTGGCCACGAGCAGTACTTC
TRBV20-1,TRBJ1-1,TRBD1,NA,CSASDAGGPTEAFF,TGCAGTGCTAGTGATGCAGGGGGACCCACTGAAGCTTTCTTT
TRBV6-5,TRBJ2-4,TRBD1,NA,CASKGQGVDIQYF,TGTGCCAGCAAGGGACAGGGGGTGGACATTCAGTACTTC
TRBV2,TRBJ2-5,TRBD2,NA,CASRKGLADQETQYF,TGTGCCAGCAGAAAGGGACTAGCGGATCAAGAGACCCAGTACTTC
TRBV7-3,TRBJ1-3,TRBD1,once,CASSLTPGQGASGNTIYF,TGTGCCAGCAGCCTTACCCCGGGACAGGGGGCCTCTGGAAACACCATATATTTT
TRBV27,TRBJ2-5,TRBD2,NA,CASRRLAGEETQYF,TGTGCCAGCAGGAGACTAGCGGGCGAAGAGACCCAGTACTTC
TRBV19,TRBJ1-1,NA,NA,CASSIGLNLQAFF,TGTGCCAGTAGTATCGGACTAAACCTCCAAGCTTTCTTT
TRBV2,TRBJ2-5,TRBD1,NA,CASTKDRSYQETQYF,TGTGCCAGCACCAAGGACAGGTCGTACCAAGAGACCCAGTACTTC
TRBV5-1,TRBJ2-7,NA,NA,CASSVIAGGTGAPEQYF,TGCGCCAGCAGCGTGATCGCGGGGGGGACAGGGGCCCCGGAGCAGTACTTC
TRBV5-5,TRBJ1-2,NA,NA,CASSADRALVYGYTF,TGTGCCAGCAGCGCCGACCGGGCACTAGTGTATGGCTACACCTTC
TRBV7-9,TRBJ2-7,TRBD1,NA,CASSSTGDAYEQYF,TGTGCCAGCAGCTCGACAGGGGATGCCTACGAGCAGTACTTC
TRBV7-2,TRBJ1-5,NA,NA,CASSGQSWGPQHF,TGTGCCAGCAGCGGACAGTCCTGGGGGCCCCAGCATTTT
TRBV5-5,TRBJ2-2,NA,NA,CASSHRDYTGELFF,TGTGCCAGCAGCCACCGGGACTACACCGGGGAGCTGTTTTTT
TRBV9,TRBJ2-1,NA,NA,CASSADLRHEQFF,TGTGCCAGCAGCGCAGACCTCAGGCATGAGCAGTTCTTC
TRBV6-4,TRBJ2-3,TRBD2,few,CASSASGSTDTQYF,TGTGCCAGCAGTGCTAGCGGGAGCACAGATACGCAGTATTTT
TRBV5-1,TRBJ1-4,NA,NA,CASQTGPNEKLFF,TGCGCCAGCCAGACAGGCCCTAATGAAAAACTGTTTTTT
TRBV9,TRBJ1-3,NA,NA,CASSVDLSSGNTIYF,TGTGCCAGCAGCGTAGACTTGAGCTCTGGAAACACCATATATTTT